This T cell receptor beta chain was identified during a study of vaccination effects on CD4 cells after COVID-19. The table came from immunoSEQ multiplex PCR; TCRdb's copy has only in-frame clones and leaves some out. The sample includes about 57,000 clones, less than 80% of them seen just once. Broader study findings: Cross-reactivity toward common cold coronaviruses was confined to only 1 of 255 vaccine-induced clones in healthy vaccinees.

This clone was counted only a few times. The antigen is not known. V was cut by 8 bases and J by 8 bases, with 12 bases left in between. The germline gives CDR1 LNHDA, CDR2 SQIVND (reference sequence). This CDR3 has 12 amino acids. Culturing for about 10 days preceded CD4+ T cell isolation. Each participant was administered two doses of either the BNT162b2 or the mRNA-1273 vaccine. Nucleocapsid antibody tests were negative, and the vaccine recipients had no prior SARS-CoV-2 infection. Days 3 and 7 saw half the medium replaced with IL-2 medium. The rearrangement links TRBV19 to TRBJ2-2, with a weak D call TRBD1 (5 bases). This TCR was recovered from a human donor who received a COVID-19 vaccine. The input for sequencing was CD4+ T cells from PBMCs cultured without peptide, taken after COVID-19 vaccination. The CDR3 bases are TGTGCCAGTCGCGAGACAGCTGGGGAGCTGTTTTTT. It codes for CASRETAGELFF.